The 2 T cell receptor beta chains below were found in one sample sequenced in a study of T cells in Graves' hyperthyroidism and ophthalmopathy. TCR beta CDR3 sequences were amplified from RNA transcripts. First-round RT-PCR of the TCR CDR3 relied on the HTBI primer set. TCRdb processed the multiplex PCR reads anew with MiXCR; each CDR3 protein has one entry. Seen here are about 480,000 distinct CDR3 sequences, 13% to 15% observed once, and the top ten hold less than 20%. Material: blood. The receptors were gathered from a woman younger than 30 with Graves' hyperthyroidism.

This clonotype has at least ten counts. The chain couples TRBV7-3 to TRBJ1-1; possible D gene TRBD1, 5 bases. The CDR3 is 13 amino acids. Germline-derived CDR1 and CDR2 are SGHTA and FQGTGA. V lost 5 bases and J 4 bases, leaving 11 bases between the germline ends. The CDR3 sequence is CASSNGGGTEAFF. CDR3 in DNA: TGTGCCAGCAGCAATGGGGGAGGCACTGAAGCTTTCTTT.

This clonotype was recorded at least ten times. V usage is TRBV6-5 and J usage is TRBJ2-1; the D gene is possibly TRBD2 (6 bases). This CDR3 is 17 amino acids long. Per germline, CDR1 MNHEY and CDR2 SVGAGI. The ends were cut back, 2 bases at V and 2 bases at J, with 16 bases in the middle. The CDR3 loop reads CASSYTPGGSAYNEQFF. CDR3 in DNA: TGTGCCAGCAGTTACACCCCCGGAGGGAGTGCCTACAATGAGCAGTTCTTC.